Given below is one T cell receptor beta chain in context. This entry comes from a study of cytomegalovirus exposure and HLA in healthy donors. The study ran its PCR with 60 Vbeta and 13 Jbeta primers. How the authors handled the data: In a later analysis, of 79 million or so unique beta chains, roughly 9.9 million appeared in at least two donors. Using immunoSEQ multiplex PCR, the repertoire was profiled, and TCRdb retains in-frame clones only, with some absent. V and J calls and clone size are given by that table; D and trimming were obtained from the DNA. The listing contains some 110,000 clones. Donors had nominal health at sampling but likely had unrecorded immune exposures. CDR3 length equals 12 residues. In germline, CDR1 is KGHSH, CDR2 LQKENI. The ends were cut back, 5 bases at V and 3 bases at J, with 7 bases in the middle.

Specimen: PBMCs. This TCR derives from a man in his forties or fifties in good health and CMV-seropositive. The J gene is TRBJ2-5, the V gene TRBV18; D is ambiguous. CDR3 nucleotide sequence: TGTGCCAGCTCATTCCGAGAAGAGACCCAGTACTTC. Amino acid sequence: CASSFREETQYF.